This TCR beta chain was recorded in a study of blood T cell repertoires in COVID-19. TCRdb's table, derived via immunoSEQ multiplex PCR, lists solely in-frame clones and lacks some. Counted here are 230,000 or so clones, around 88% occurring once; the ten biggest clones make up 14% to 15%. The V segment lost 6 bases and the J segment 6 bases; nucleotides outside the gene matches: 10. CDR1 is SGHTA and CDR2 is FQGTGA in the germline V gene. CDR3 length equals 15 residues. The chain couples TRBV7-3 to TRBJ2-1, with 8 bases matching TRBD2. The source is a woman between 50 and 59 years old with acute COVID-19. Sequenced sample: PBMCs or T cells enriched from blood (not recorded which). The CDR3 here is CASSSQVAGLNEQFF. Written as DNA, the CDR3 is TGTGCCAGCAGTTCACAGGTAGCGGGACTCAATGAGCAGTTCTTC.